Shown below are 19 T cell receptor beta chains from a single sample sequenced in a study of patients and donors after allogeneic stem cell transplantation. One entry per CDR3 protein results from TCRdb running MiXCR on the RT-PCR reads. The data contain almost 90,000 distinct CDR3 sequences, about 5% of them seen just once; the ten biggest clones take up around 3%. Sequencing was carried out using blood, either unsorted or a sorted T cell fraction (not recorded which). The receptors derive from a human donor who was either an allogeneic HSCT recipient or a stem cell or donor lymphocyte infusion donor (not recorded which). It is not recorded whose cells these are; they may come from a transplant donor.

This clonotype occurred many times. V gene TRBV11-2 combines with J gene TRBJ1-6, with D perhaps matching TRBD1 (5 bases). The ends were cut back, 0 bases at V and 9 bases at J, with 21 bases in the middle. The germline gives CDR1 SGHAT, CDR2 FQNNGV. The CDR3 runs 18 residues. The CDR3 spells CASSLDQRRRGGGSPLHF. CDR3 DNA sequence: TGTGCCAGCAGCTTAGATCAGAGACGGCGCGGGGGGGGTTCACCCCTCCACTTT. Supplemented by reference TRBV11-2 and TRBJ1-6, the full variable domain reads EAGVAQSPRYKIIEKRQSVAFWCNPISGHATLYWYQQILGQGPKLLIQFQNNGVVDDSQLPKDRFSAERLKGVDSTLKIQPAKLEDSAVYLCASSLDQRRRGGGSPLHFGNGTRLTVT.

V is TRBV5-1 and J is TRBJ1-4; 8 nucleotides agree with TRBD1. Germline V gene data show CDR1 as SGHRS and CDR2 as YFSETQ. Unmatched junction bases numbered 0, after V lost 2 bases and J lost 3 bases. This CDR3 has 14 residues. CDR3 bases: TGCGCCAGCAGCTTACAGGGGGCTAATGAAAAACTGTTTTTT. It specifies CASSLQGANEKLFF.

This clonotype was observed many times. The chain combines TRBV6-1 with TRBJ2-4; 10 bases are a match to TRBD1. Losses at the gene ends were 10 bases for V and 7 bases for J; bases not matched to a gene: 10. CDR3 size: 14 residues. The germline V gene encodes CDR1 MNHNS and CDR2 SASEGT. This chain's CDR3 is CATTQDRGKNIQYF. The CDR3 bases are TGTGCCACCACACAGGACAGGGGGAAGAACATTCAGTACTTC.

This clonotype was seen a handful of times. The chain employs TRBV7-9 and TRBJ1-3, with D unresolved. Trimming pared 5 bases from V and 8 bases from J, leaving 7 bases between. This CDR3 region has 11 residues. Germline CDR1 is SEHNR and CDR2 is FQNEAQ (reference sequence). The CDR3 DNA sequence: TGTGCCAGCAGCCCCCAGGACACCATATATTTT. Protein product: CASSPQDTIYF.

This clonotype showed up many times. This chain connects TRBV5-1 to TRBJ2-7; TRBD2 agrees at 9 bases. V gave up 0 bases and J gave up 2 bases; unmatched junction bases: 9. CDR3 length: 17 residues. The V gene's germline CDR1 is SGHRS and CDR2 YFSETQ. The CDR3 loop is CASSLDGRASGAYEQYF. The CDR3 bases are TGCGCCAGCAGCTTGGATGGGCGGGCTAGCGGGGCCTACGAGCAGTACTTC.

CDR3 in DNA: TGCGCCAGCAGTGAGTCTCAGGGTTCGGCCCTCCACTTT. As protein: CASSESQGSALHF. The chain carries TRBV10-1 and TRBJ1-6; TRBD1 is a possible D gene (5 bases). Trimming shortened V by 0 bases and J by 14 bases, and 11 bases separated the two germline ends. The CDR3 is made up of 13 amino acids. Germline loops: CDR1 WNHNN, CDR2 SYGVQD (reference sequence).

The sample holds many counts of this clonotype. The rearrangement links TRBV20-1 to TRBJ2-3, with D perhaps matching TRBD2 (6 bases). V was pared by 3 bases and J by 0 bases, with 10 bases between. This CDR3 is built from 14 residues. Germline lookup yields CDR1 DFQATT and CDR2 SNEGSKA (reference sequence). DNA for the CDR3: TGCAGTGCTAGTAGCGGTTTTAGCACAGATACGCAGTATTTT. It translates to CSASSGFSTDTQYF.

This CDR3 reads CASSPSNTEAFF. CDR3 bases: TGTGCCAGCAGTCCTTCGAACACTGAAGCTTTCTTT. This chain connects TRBV21-1 to TRBJ1-1. TRBV21-1 is a listed pseudogene. The length of the CDR3 is 12 residues.

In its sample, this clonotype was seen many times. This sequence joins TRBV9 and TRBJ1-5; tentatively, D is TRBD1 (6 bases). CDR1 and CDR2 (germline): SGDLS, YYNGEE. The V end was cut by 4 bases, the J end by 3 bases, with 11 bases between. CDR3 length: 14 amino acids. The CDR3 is CASSPRDNNQPQHF. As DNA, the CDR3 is TGTGCCAGCAGCCCCCGGGACAACAATCAGCCCCAGCATTTT.

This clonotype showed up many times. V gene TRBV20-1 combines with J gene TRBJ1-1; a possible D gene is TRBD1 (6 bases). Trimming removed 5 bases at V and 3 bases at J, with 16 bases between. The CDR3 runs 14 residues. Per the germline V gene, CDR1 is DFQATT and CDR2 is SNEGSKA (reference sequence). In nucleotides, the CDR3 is TGCAGTGCTCCCTATGGGGGCGGTTACACTGAAGCTTTCTTT. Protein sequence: CSAPYGGGYTEAFF.

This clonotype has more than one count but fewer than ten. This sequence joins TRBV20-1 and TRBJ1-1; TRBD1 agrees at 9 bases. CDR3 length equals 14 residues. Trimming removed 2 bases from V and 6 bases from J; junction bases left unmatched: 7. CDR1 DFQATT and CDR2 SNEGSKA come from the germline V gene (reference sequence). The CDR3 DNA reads TGCAGTGCTAGAAGGGACAGGGAGGGTTCTGAAGCTTTCTTT. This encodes CSARRDREGSEAFF.

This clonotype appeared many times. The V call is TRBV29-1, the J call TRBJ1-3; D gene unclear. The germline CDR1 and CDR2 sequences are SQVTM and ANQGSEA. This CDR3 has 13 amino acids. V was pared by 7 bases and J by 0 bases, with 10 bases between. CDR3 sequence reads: CSAGRGSGNTIYF. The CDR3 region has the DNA TGCAGCGCCGGTCGGGGCTCTGGAAACACCATATATTTT.

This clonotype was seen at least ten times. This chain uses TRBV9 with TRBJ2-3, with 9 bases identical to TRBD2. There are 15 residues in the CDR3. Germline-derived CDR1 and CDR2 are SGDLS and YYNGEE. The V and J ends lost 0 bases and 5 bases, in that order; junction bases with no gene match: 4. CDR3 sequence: CASSVDGGGGDTQYF. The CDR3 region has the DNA TGTGCCAGCAGCGTAGACGGCGGGGGGGGAGATACGCAGTATTTT.

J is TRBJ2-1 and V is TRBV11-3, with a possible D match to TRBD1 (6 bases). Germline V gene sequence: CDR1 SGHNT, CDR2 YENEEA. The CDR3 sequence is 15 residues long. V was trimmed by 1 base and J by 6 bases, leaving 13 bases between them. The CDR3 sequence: CASSLARGLGNEQFF. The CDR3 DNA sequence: TGTGCCAGCAGCTTAGCTAGGGGGTTGGGCAATGAGCAGTTCTTC.

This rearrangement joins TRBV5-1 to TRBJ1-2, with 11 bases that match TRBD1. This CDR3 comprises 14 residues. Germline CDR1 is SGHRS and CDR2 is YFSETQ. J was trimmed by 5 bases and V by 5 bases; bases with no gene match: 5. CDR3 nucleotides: TGCGCCAGCAGACGAGGGACAGGGGGATATGGCTACACCTTC. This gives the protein CASRRGTGGYGYTF.

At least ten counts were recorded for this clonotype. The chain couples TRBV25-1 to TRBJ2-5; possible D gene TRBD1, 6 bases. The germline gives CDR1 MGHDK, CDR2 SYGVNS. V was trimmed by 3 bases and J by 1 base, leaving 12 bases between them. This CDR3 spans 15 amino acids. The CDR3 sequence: CASSDTGSFQETQYF. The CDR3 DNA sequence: TGTGCCAGCAGTGATACAGGGAGTTTCCAAGAGACCCAGTACTTC.

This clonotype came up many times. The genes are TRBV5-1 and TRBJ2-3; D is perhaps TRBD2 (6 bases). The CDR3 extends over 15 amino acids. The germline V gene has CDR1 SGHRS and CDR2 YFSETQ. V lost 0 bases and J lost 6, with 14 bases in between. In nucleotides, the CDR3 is TGCGCCAGCAGCTTGGTCGGAGGAGGAGGGGATACGCAGTATTTT. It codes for CASSLVGGGGDTQYF.

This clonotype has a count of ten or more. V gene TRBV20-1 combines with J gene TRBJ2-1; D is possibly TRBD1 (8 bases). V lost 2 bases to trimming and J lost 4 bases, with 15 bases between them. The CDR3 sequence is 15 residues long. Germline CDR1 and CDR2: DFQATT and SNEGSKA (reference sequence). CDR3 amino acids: CSARTRGDRYNEQFF. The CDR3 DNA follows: TGCAGTGCTAGAACCCGGGGGGACAGGTACAATGAGCAGTTCTTC.

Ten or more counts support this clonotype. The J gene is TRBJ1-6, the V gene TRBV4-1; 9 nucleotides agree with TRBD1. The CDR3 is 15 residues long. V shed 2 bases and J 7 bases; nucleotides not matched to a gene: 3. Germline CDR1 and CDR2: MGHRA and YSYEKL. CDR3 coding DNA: TGCGCCAGCAGCCAACACGACAGGGGGAATTCACCCCTCCACTTT. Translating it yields CASSQHDRGNSPLHF.